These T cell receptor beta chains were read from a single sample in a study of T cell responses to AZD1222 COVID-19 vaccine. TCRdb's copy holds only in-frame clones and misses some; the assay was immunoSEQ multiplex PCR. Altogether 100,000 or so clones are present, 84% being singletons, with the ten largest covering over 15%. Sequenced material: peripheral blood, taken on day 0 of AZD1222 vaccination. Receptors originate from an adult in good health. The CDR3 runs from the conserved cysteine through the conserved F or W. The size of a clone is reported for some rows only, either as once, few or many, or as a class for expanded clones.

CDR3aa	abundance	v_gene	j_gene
CASSSSQGGNSPLHF	NA	TRBV5-1	TRBJ1-6
CASLGQGGTGELFF	few	TRBV2	TRBJ2-2
CATSETGQGANYGYTF	NA	TRBV24-1	TRBJ1-2
CASSPTGPNTEAFF	NA	TRBV7-6	TRBJ1-1
CASSPMSSGISPLHF	NA	TRBV27	TRBJ1-6
CASTKGGGNRDTQYF	NA	TRBV28	TRBJ2-3
CASSQETGGMYF	NA	TRBV4-3	TRBJ2-3
CATRSQPNTEAFF	NA	TRBV6-4	TRBJ1-1
CATSRSWGNTEAFF	NA	TRBV15	TRBJ1-1
CASSLTPTEPQHF	few	TRBV7-3	TRBJ1-5
CASSPGGSGLRSTDTQYF	few	TRBV5-4	TRBJ2-3
CASSGSGQGLADTQYF	NA	TRBV5-6	TRBJ2-3
CASSLQGRPEAFF	NA	TRBV27	TRBJ1-1
CASLQGAGYGYTF	NA	TRBV19	TRBJ1-2
CATFDREEDTQYF	NA	TRBV24-1	TRBJ2-3